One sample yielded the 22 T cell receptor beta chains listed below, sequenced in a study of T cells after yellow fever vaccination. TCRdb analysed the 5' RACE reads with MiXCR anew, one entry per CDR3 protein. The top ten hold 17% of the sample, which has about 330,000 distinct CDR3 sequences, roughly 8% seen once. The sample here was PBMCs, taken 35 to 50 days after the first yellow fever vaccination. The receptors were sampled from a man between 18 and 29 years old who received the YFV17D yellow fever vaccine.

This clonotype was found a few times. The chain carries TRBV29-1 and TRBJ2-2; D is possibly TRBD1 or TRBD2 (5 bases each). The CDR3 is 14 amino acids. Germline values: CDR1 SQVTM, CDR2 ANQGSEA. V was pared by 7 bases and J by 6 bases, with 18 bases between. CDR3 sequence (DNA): TGCAGCGCACTCGGGGAGAGGGGAGCCGGGGAGCTGTTTTTT. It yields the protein CSALGERGAGELFF.

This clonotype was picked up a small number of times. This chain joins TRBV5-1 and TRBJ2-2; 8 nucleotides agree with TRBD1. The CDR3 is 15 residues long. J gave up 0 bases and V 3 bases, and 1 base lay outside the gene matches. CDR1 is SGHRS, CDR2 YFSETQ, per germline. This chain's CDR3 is CASSSGQANTGELFF. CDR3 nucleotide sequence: TGCGCCAGCAGCTCGGGACAGGCGAACACCGGGGAGCTGTTTTTT. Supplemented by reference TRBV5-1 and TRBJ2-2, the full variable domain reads KAGVTQTPRYLIKTRGQQVTLSCSPISGHRSVSWYQQTPGQGLQFLFEYFSETQRNKGNFPGRFSGRQFSNSRSEMNVSTLELGDSALYLCASSSGQANTGELFFGEGSRLTVL.

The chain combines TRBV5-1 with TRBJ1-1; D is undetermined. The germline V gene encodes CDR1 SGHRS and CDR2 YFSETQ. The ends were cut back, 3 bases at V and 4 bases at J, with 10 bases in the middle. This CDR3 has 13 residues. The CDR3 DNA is TGCGCCAGCAGCTCCCGACACTTCACTGAAGCTTTCTTT. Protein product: CASSSRHFTEAFF.

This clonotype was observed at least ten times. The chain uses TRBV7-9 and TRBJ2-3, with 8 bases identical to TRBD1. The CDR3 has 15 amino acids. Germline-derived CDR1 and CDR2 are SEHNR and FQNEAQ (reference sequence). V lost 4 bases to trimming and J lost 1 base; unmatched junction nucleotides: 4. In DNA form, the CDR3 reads TGTGCCAGCAGCTCCGGACAGGGAGGCACAGATACGCAGTATTTT. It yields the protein CASSSGQGGTDTQYF.

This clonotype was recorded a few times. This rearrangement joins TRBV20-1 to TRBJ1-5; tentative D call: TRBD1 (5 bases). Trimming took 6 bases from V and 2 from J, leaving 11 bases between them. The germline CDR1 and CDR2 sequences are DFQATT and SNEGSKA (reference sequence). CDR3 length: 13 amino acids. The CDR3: CSAPGGGNQPQHF. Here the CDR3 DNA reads TGCAGTGCGCCCGGGGGGGGCAATCAGCCCCAGCATTTT.

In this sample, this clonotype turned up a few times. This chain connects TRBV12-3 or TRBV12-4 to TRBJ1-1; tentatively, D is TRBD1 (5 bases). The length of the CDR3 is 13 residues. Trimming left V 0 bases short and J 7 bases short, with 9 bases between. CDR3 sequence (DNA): TGTGCCAGCAGTTTAGCTAGACAGTATGAAGCTTTCTTT. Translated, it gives CASSLARQYEAFF.

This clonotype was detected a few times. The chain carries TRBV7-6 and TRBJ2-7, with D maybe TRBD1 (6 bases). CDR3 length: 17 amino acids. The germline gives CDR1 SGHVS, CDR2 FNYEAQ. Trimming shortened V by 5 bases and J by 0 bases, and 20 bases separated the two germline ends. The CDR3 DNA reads TGTGCCAGCAGCCCGTACCCGACAGGCCCGAGCTCCTACGAGCAGTACTTC. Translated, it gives CASSPYPTGPSSYEQYF.

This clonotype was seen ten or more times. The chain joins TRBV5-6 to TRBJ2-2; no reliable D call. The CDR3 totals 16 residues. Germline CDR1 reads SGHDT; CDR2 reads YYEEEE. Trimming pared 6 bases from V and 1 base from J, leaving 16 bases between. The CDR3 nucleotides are TGTGCCAGCAACGGTGATGGCGGTGGGAACACCGGGGAGCTGTTTTTT. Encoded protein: CASNGDGGGNTGELFF.

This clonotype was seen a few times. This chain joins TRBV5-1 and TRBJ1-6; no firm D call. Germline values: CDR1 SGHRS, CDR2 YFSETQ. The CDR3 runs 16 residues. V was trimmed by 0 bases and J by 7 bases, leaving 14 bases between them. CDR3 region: CASSLATPAINSPLHF. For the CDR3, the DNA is TGCGCCAGCAGCTTGGCCACGCCAGCGATCAATTCACCCCTCCACTTT. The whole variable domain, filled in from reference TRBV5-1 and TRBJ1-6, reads KAGVTQTPRYLIKTRGQQVTLSCSPISGHRSVSWYQQTPGQGLQFLFEYFSETQRNKGNFPGRFSGRQFSNSRSEMNVSTLELGDSALYLCASSLATPAINSPLHFGNGTRLTVT.

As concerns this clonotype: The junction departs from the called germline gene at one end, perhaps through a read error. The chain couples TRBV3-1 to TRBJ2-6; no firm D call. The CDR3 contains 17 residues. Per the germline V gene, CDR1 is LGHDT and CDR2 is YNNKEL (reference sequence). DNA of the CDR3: TGTGCCAGCTGCCAAGAAGGCAGTCTTTCTGGGGCCAACGTCCTGACTTTC. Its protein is CASCQEGSLSGANVLTF. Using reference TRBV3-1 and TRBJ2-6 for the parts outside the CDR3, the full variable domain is DTAVSQTPKYLVTQMGNDKSIKCEQNLGHDTMYWYKQDSKKFLKIMFSYNNKELIINETVPNRFSPKSPDKAHLNLHINSLELGDSAVYFCASCQEGSLSGANVLTFGAGSRLTVL.

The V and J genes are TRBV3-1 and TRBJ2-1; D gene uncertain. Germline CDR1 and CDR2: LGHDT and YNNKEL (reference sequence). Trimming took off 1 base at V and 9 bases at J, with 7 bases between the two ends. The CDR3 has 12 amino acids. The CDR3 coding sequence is TGTGCCAGCAGCCAAGGTGTTGGTGAGCAGTTCTTC. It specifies CASSQGVGEQFF.

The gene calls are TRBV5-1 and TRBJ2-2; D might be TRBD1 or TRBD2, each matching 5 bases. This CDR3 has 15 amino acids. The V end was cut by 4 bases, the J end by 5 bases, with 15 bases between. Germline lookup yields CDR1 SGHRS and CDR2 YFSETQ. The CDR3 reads CASSPGAAWTGELFF. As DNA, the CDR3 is TGCGCCAGCAGCCCCGGGGCTGCCTGGACCGGGGAGCTGTTTTTT.

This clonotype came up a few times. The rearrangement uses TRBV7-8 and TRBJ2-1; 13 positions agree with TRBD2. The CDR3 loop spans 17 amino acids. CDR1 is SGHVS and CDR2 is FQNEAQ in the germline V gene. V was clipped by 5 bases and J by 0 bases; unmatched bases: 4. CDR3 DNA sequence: TGTGCCAGCAGCATGGGACTAGCGGGGAGCTCCTACAATGAGCAGTTCTTC. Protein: CASSMGLAGSSYNEQFF.

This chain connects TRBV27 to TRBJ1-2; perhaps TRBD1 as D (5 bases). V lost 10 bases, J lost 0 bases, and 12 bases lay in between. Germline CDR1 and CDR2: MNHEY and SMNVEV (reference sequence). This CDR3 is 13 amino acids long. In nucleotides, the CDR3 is TGTGCCAACCCGATGGGGGCTAACTATGGCTACACCTTC. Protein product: CANPMGANYGYTF.

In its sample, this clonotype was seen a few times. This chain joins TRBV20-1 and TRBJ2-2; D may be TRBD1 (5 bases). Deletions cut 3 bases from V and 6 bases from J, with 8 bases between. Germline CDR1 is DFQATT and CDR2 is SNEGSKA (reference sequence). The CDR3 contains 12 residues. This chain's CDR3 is CSARIRAGELFF. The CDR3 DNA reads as TGCAGTGCTAGGATCAGGGCCGGGGAGCTGTTTTTT.

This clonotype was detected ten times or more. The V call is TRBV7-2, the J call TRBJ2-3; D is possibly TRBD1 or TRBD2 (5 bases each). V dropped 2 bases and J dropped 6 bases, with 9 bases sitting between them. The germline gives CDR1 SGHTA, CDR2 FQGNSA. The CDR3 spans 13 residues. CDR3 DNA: TGTGCCAGCAGCTTACGGGGACGGGATACGCAGTATTTT. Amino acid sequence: CASSLRGRDTQYF.

The DNA of the CDR3 is TGTGCCAGCAGCTTGGTCGGGACAGACTGGATCACTGAAGCTTTCTTT. Amino acid sequence: CASSLVGTDWITEAFF. The chain uses TRBV5-6 and TRBJ1-1, with 7 bases that match TRBD1. V lost 0 bases to trimming and J lost 4 bases; unmatched junction nucleotides: 9. The V gene's germline CDR1 is SGHDT and CDR2 YYEEEE. The CDR3 length is 16 residues.

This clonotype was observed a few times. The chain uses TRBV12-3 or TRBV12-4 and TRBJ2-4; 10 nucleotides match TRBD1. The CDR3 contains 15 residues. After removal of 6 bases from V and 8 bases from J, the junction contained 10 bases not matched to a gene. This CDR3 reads CASSYDRGLRYIQYF. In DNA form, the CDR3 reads TGTGCCAGCAGCTACGACAGGGGGCTGAGGTACATTCAGTACTTC.

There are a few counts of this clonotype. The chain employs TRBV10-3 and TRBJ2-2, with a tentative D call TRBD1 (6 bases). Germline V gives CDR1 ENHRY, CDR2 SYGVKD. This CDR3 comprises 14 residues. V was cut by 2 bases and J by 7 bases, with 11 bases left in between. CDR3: CAISERQGIGELFF. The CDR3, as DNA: TGTGCCATCAGTGAGCGTCAGGGGATCGGGGAGCTGTTTTTT.

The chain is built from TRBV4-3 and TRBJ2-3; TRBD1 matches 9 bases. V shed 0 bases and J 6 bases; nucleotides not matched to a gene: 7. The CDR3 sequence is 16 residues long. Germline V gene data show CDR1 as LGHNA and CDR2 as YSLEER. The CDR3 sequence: CASSQETWTGADTQYF. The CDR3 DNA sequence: TGCGCCAGCAGCCAAGAGACCTGGACAGGGGCCGATACGCAGTATTTT.

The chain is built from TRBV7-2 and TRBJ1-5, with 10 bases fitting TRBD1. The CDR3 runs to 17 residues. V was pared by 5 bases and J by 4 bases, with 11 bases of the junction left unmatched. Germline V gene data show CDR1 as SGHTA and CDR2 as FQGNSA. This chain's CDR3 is CASSLRTGGGWNQPQHF. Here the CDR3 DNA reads TGTGCCAGCAGCCTCAGGACAGGGGGGGGATGGAATCAGCCCCAGCATTTT.

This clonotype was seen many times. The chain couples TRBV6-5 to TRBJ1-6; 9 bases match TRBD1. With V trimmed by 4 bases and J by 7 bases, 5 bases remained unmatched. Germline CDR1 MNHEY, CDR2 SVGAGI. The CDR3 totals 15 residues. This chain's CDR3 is CASSWDRDGNSPLHF. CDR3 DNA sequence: TGTGCCAGCAGTTGGGACAGGGACGGGAATTCACCCCTCCACTTT.